This is a list of T cell receptor beta chains from one sample in a study of blood T cell repertoires in COVID-19. Clones were read by immunoSEQ multiplex PCR, and TCRdb kept only the in-frame ones, dropping some. The table has about 24,000 clones, roughly 80% seen once; the top ten hold about 9.4%. The sample consisted of peripheral blood. Receptors were obtained from a human donor in a cohort sampled during active COVID-19. Each CDR3 is given with its conserved first and last residue. A D gene is named only where the DNA matches it firmly. Rows may omit the clone size; those that give it use once, few, many or a size class.

abundance,v_gene,j_gene,d_gene,CDR3nt,CDR3aa
few,TRBV7-8,TRBJ2-7,TRBD2,TGTGCCAGCAGCTTAGGGGGGGGAACCCACTCCTACGAGCAGTACTTC,CASSLGGGTHSYEQYF
NA,TRBV28,TRBJ2-1,NA,TGTGCCAGCAGTGTCAGGGGTAATGAGCAGTTCTTC,CASSVRGNEQFF
NA,TRBV7-7,TRBJ2-1,TRBD1,TGTGCCAGCAGCTCCCAGGGGGCAGGTGAGCAGTTCTTC,CASSSQGAGEQFF
NA,TRBV13,TRBJ2-5,TRBD1,TGTGCCAGCAGCTCGGGACAGGGTCAAGAGACCCAGTACTTC,CASSSGQGQETQYF
NA,TRBV15,TRBJ2-5,TRBD1,TGTGCCACCAGCAGAGATAGAGGGGGCTTAGAGACCCAGTACTTC,CATSRDRGGLETQYF
NA,TRBV4-3,TRBJ2-4,NA,TGCGCCAGCAGCCAACACGGCGGGTCACCCATTCAGTACTTC,CASSQHGGSPIQYF
few,TRBV6-6,TRBJ1-4,NA,TGTGCCAGCAGGGTCCAGGGAGGGAATGAAAAACTGTTTTTT,CASRVQGGNEKLFF
few,TRBV5-5,TRBJ2-7,NA,TGTGCCAGCAGCTCGGGACATGTTGGGGCCGAGCAGTACTTC,CASSSGHVGAEQYF
once,TRBV7-2,TRBJ1-6,TRBD1,TGTGCCAGCAGCTTAGTCCCAGGGGGCTCCAGGAATTCACCCCTCCACTTT,CASSLVPGGSRNSPLHF
NA,TRBV2,TRBJ2-7,NA,TGTGCCAGCAGTGCGCCCGTCCTATTCTACGAGCAGTACTTC,CASSAPVLFYEQYF
medium-sized,TRBV19,TRBJ1-6,TRBD1,TGTGCCAGTAGTATCAACCCGGGACAGCGGCATTCACCCCTCCACTTT,CASSINPGQRHSPLHF
NA,TRBV28,TRBJ2-1,TRBD2,TGTGCCAGCAGATTTAGCGGGATCTCCTACAATGAGCAGTTCTTC,CASRFSGISYNEQFF
once,TRBV19,TRBJ2-7,TRBD1,TGTGCCAGCCGGGGTGAGGGACAGGGGATCTACGAGCAGTACTTC,CASRGEGQGIYEQYF
few,TRBV6-2/TRBV6-3,TRBJ2-7,TRBD2,TGTGCCAGCAGCGCGACTAGCGGGGGTCCCTACGAGCAGTACTTC,CASSATSGGPYEQYF
NA,TRBV27,TRBJ2-5,TRBD2,TGTGCCAGCACTCGGACTAGCGGAGGACAAGAGACCCAGTACTTC,CASTRTSGGQETQYF
NA,TRBV5-4,TRBJ2-3,NA,TGTGCCAGCAGCCCCTGGGGGGGCACAGATACGCAGTATTTT,CASSPWGGTDTQYF
few,TRBV5-1,TRBJ2-5,NA,TGCGCCAGCGGACCACAGGGCAGGGCCGAAGAGACCCAGTACTTC,CASGPQGRAEETQYF
NA,TRBV19,TRBJ1-6,NA,TGTGCCAGTAGTATGGGGGCGCTTAGTTCACCCCTCCACTTT,CASSMGALSSPLHF
NA,TRBV7-2,TRBJ1-4,NA,TGTGCCAGCAGCTTAGGGGGCGGGGGGGGTGAAAAACTGTTTTTT,CASSLGGGGGEKLFF
few,TRBV19,TRBJ2-7,NA,TGTGCCAGTAGTGTTCCGGGCTCCTACGAGCAGTACTTC,CASSVPGSYEQYF
NA,TRBV11-3,TRBJ2-7,NA,TGTGCCAGCAGCTTAGACACGGGGACCTACGAGCAGTACTTC,CASSLDTGTYEQYF
few,TRBV12-3/TRBV12-4,TRBJ2-5,TRBD2,TGTGCCAGCGCGGGGGGGCCGAAGGCCCAGTACTTC,CASAGGPKAQYF
NA,TRBV19,TRBJ1-5,TRBD1,TGTGCCAGTAGAGGGTCTCAGGGGGTGAGGGATCAGCCCCAGCATTTT,CASRGSQGVRDQPQHF
NA,TRBV14,TRBJ2-1,NA,TGTGCCAGCAGCCTTACCCTGGGATCCGGGGAACTGTTCTTC,CASSLTLGSGELFF
NA,TRBV4-2,TRBJ1-4,TRBD1,TGTGCCAGCAGCCAAGGGGGGACAGGGATTAATGAAAAACTGTTTTTT,CASSQGGTGINEKLFF
NA,TRBV6-6,TRBJ2-7,NA,TGTGCCAGCAGCCCCTTAGGAGCGGAGTCCTACGAGCAGTACTTC,CASSPLGAESYEQYF
NA,TRBV7-2,TRBJ2-1,TRBD2,TGTGCCAGCAGCTTAGCGAGGGGAGGGGAGCAGTTCTTC,CASSLARGGEQFF
NA,TRBV6-6,TRBJ2-4,NA,TGTGCCATCTCATTTAGGGGGTGGGACATTCAGTACTTC,CAISFRGWDIQYF
NA,TRBV7-2,TRBJ2-2,TRBD2,TGTGCCAGCAGCTTAACGGGAGGGACTATTGGAACCGGGGAGCTGTTTTTT,CASSLTGGTIGTGELFF
NA,TRBV4-3,TRBJ2-1,TRBD2,TGCGCCAGCAGCCTCAGAGTGACTAGCGGGGACACTTTTGAGCAGTTCTTC,CASSLRVTSGDTFEQFF
NA,TRBV12-1,TRBJ2-7,NA,TGTGCCAGCAGAACCCTCCGGGACAGGGCAAACGAGCAGTACTTC,CASRTLRDRANEQYF
medium-sized,TRBV6-2/TRBV6-3,TRBJ2-7,TRBD1,TGTGCCAGCAGTTGGACAGGGGAATCGGACGAGCAGTACTTC,CASSWTGESDEQYF
NA,TRBV7-9,TRBJ2-3,NA,TGTGCCAGCAGCCCCCCCCACGCGTCGGGAGATACGCAGTATTTT,CASSPPHASGDTQYF
once,TRBV7-2,TRBJ2-7,NA,TGTGCCAGCAGCTCTTACCCCGTGGCGACAGCAGCCGAGCAGTACTTC,CASSSYPVATAAEQYF
NA,TRBV30,TRBJ1-1,NA,TGTGCCTGGAGTGTAAGACCAGGAGGGGACACTGAAGCTTTCTTT,CAWSVRPGGDTEAFF
NA,TRBV19,TRBJ2-1,NA,TGTGCCAGTAGTCCCGCGGCATACAATGAGCAGTTCTTC,CASSPAAYNEQFF
NA,TRBV29-1,TRBJ2-7,NA,TGCAGCGTTGACCGGGGCTACGAGCAGTACTTC,CSVDRGYEQYF
NA,TRBV28,TRBJ2-3,TRBD1,TGTGCCAGCAGCAGGGGGTGGGCAGATACGCAGTATTTT,CASSRGWADTQYF
few,TRBV24-1,TRBJ2-2,NA,TGTGCCACCACCGGTTACGGAGGTGACGGGGAGCTGTTTTTT,CATTGYGGDGELFF
NA,TRBV13,TRBJ2-2,TRBD2,TGTGCCAGCAGCACCCTAGCGGGGGGCACCGGGGAGCTGTTTTTT,CASSTLAGGTGELFF
NA,TRBV3-1/TRBV3-2,TRBJ2-1,TRBD2,TGTGCCAGCAGCCGTAGCGGGAGCGGTGGCAATGAGCAGTTCTTC,CASSRSGSGGNEQFF
NA,TRBV5-1,TRBJ2-3,NA,TGCGCCAGCAGCTTGGTTCCCCTAGATACGCAGTATTTT,CASSLVPLDTQYF
NA,TRBV9,TRBJ2-1,NA,TGTGCCAGCAGCGTAGGTTCGGGCAATGAGCAGTTCTTC,CASSVGSGNEQFF
NA,TRBV3-1/TRBV3-2,TRBJ2-1,TRBD2,TGTGCCAGCAGCCAAGGGACTAGCGACAATGAGCAGTTCTTC,CASSQGTSDNEQFF
few,TRBV11-3,TRBJ1-1,NA,TGTGCCAGCAGCTTAGGGATAGGGGGAAACACTGAAGCTTTCTTT,CASSLGIGGNTEAFF
NA,TRBV7-8,TRBJ2-3,NA,TGTGCCAGCAGCTTACCTATCGGTGAGGCTAGCACAGATACGCAGTATTTT,CASSLPIGEASTDTQYF
NA,TRBV10-1,TRBJ2-7,TRBD1,TGCGCCAGCAGTGAATGGAGGGGACAGGGAACCCGCTACTACGAGCAGTACTTC,CASSEWRGQGTRYYEQYF
NA,TRBV12-3/TRBV12-4,TRBJ1-5,NA,TGTGCCAGCAGTTTAGCCTCTCAGCCCCAGCATTTT,CASSLASQPQHF
NA,TRBV7-2,TRBJ1-4,NA,TGTGCCAGCAGCTTATTTCGAGGGGAAAAACTGTTTTTT,CASSLFRGEKLFF
NA,TRBV28,TRBJ2-2,NA,TGTGCCAGCAGTTTAAACTCCCCTAGGCGGGAGCTGTTTTTT,CASSLNSPRRELFF
NA,TRBV19,TRBJ1-1,NA,TGTGCCAGTAGTCCAACACAGGGAATGAGGAACACTGAAGCTTTCTTT,CASSPTQGMRNTEAFF
NA,TRBV6-5,TRBJ2-7,NA,TGTGCCAGCACTCGTGCGGTAGCGGATCCCTACGAGCAGTACTTC,CASTRAVADPYEQYF
NA,TRBV4-1,TRBJ2-7,TRBD2,TGCGCCAGCAGCCAAGCCTTAGCGGGAGGGCCCGGGTACGAGCAGTACTTC,CASSQALAGGPGYEQYF
NA,TRBV24-1,TRBJ1-1,TRBD1,TGTGCCACCAGTGAGTCCGGGACAGAGAACACTGAAGCTTTCTTT,CATSESGTENTEAFF
NA,TRBV4-2,TRBJ1-5,TRBD1,TGTGCCAGCAGCCAAGGTCGTACCGGGACAGTCTATAGCAATCAGCCCCAGCATTTT,CASSQGRTGTVYSNQPQHF